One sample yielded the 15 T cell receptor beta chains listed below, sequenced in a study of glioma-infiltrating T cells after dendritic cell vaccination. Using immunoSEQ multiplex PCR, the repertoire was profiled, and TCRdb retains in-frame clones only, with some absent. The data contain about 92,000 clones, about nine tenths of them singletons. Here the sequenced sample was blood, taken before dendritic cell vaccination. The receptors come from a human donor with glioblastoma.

CDR3 region: CASSEGAGSEQYF. The CDR3 region has the DNA TGTGCCAGCAGTGAGGGGGCAGGGTCCGAGCAGTACTTC. The chain has TRBV2 and TRBJ2-7; tentative D call: TRBD1 (6 bases). Germline assignment: CDR1 SNHLY and CDR2 FYNNEI. This CDR3 has 13 amino acids. The V end was cut by 3 bases, the J end by 6 bases, with 12 bases between.

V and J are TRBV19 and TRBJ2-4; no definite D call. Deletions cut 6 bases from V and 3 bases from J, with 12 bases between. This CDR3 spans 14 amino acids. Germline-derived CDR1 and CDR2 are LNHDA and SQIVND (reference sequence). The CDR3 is CASSSPQVKNIQYF. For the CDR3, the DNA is TGTGCCAGTAGCAGCCCCCAGGTCAAAAACATTCAGTACTTC. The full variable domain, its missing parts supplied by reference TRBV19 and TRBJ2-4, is DGGITQSPKYLFRKEGQNVTLSCEQNLNHDAMYWYRQDPGQGLRLIYYSQIVNDFQKGDIAEGYSVSREKKESFPLTVTSAQKNPTAFYLCASSSPQVKNIQYFGAGTRLSVL.

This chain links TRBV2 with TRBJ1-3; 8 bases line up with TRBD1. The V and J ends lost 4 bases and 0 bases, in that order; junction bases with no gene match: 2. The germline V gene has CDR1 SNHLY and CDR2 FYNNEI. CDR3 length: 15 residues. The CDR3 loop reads CASSGTGGSGNTIYF. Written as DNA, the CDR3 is TGTGCCAGCAGTGGCACAGGGGGCTCTGGAAACACCATATATTTT.

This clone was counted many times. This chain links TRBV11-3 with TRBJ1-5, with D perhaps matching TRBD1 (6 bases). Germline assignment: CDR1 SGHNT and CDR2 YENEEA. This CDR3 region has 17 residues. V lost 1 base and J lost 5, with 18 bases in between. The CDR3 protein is CASSLVMVRGKDQPQHF. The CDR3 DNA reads TGTGCCAGCAGCTTAGTGATGGTCAGGGGAAAAGATCAGCCCCAGCATTTT.

CDR3 loop: CASSFPGGDEQYF. CDR3 DNA sequence: TGTGCCAGCAGCTTCCCTGGGGGGGACGAGCAGTACTTC. V usage is TRBV7-6 and J usage is TRBJ2-5, with TRBD2 matching 7 bases. The last part of the DNA fits TRBJ2-7 better; the J call may be wrong. The CDR3 consists of 13 residues. The germline V gene encodes CDR1 SGHVS and CDR2 FNYEAQ.

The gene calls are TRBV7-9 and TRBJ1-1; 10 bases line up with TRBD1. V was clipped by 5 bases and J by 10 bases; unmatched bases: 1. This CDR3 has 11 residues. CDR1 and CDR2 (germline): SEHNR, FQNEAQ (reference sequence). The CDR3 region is CASSRDRGAFF. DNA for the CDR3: TGTGCCAGCAGCCGGGACAGGGGAGCTTTCTTT.

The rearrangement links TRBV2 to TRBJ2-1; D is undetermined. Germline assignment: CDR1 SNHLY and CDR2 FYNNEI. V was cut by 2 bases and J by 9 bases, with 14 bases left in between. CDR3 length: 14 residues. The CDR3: CASSETNSRGEQFF. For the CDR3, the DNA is TGTGCCAGCAGTGAAACTAATAGTCGAGGTGAGCAGTTCTTC.

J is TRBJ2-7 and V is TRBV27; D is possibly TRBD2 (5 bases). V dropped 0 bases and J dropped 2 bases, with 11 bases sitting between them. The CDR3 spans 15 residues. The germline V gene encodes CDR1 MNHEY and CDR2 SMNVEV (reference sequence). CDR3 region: CASSLSGETAYEQYF. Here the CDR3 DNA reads TGTGCCAGCAGTTTATCCGGGGAGACGGCCTACGAGCAGTACTTC.

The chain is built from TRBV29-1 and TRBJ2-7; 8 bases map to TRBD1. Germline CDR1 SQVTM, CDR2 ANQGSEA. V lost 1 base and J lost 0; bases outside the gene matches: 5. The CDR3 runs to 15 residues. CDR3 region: CSVEGTGGTSYEQYF. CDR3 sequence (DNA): TGCAGCGTTGAAGGAACAGGGGGGACCTCCTACGAGCAGTACTTC.

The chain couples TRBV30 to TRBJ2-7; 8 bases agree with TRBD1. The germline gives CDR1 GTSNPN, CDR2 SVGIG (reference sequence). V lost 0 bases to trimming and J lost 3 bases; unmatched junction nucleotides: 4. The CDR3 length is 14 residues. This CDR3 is CAWSVGDRFYEQYF. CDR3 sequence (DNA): TGTGCCTGGAGTGTAGGGGACAGGTTCTACGAGCAGTACTTC. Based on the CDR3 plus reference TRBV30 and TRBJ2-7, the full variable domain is SQTIHQWPATLVQPVGSPLSLECTVEGTSNPNLYWYRQAAGRGLQLLFYSVGIGQISSEVPQNLSASRPQDRQFILSSKKLLLSDSGFYLCAWSVGDRFYEQYFGPGTRLTVT.

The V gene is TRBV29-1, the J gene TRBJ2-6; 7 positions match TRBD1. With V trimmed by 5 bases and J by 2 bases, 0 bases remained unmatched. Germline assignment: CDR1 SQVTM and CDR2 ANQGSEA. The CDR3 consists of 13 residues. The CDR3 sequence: CSVTGAGANVLTF. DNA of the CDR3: TGCAGCGTTACAGGGGCTGGGGCCAACGTCCTGACTTTC.

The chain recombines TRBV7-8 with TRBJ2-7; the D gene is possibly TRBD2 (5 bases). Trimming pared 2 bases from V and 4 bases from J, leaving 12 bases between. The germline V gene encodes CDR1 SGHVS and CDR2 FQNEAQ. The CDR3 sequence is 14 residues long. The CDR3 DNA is TGTGCCAGCAGCTTAAGTCTAGCAGCATACGAGCAGTACTTC. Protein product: CASSLSLAAYEQYF.

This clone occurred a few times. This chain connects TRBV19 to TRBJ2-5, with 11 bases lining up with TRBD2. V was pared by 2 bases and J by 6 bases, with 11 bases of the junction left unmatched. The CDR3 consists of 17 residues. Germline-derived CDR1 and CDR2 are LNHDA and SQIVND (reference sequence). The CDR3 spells CASSITSGSGGSQTQYF. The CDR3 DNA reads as TGTGCCAGTAGTATAACTAGCGGGAGCGGGGGATCTCAGACCCAGTACTTC.

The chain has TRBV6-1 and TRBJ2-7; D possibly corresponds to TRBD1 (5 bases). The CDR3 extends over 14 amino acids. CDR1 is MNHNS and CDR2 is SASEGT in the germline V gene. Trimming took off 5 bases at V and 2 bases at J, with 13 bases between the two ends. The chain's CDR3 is CASSQPDIPYEQYF. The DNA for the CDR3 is TGTGCCAGCAGTCAACCGGACATCCCCTACGAGCAGTACTTC.

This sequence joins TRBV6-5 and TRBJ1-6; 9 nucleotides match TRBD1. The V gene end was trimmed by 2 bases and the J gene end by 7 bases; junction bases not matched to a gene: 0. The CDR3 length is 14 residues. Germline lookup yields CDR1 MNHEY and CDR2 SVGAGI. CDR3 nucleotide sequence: TGTGCCAGCAGTTACGGGACAGGGAATTCACCCCTCCACTTT. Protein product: CASSYGTGNSPLHF.